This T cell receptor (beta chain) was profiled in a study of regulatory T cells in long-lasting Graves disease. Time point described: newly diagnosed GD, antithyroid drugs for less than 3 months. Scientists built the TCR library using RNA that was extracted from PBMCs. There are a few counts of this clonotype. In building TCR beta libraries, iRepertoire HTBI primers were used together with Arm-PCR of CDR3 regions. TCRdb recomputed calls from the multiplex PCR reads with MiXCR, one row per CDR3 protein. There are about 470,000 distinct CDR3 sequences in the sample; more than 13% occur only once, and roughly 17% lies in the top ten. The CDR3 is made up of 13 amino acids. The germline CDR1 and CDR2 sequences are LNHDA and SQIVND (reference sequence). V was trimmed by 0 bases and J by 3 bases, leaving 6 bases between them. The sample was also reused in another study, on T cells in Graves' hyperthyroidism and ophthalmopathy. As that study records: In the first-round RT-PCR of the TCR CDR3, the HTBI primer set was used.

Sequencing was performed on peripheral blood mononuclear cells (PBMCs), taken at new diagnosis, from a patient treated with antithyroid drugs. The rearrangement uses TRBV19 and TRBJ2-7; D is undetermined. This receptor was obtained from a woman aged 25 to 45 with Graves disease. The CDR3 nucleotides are TGTGCCAGTAGTATAGATCCCCTCTACGAGCAGTACTTC. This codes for CASSIDPLYEQYF.